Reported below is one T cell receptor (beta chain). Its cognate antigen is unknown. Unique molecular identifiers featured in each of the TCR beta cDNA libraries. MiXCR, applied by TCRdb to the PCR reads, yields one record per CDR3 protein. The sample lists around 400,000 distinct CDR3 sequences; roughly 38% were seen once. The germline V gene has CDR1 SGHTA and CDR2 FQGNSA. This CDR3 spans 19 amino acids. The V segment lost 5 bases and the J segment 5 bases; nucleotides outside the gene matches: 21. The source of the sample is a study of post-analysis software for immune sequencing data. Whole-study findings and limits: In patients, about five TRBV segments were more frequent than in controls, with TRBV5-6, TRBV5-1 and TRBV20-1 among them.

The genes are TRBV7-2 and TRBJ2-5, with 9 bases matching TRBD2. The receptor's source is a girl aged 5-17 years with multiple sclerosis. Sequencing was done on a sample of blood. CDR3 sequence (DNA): TGTGCCAGCAGCCCGAAGTGGTTCCCCCATGGCGGGGGGGCGGAGACCCAGTACTTC. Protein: CASSPKWFPHGGGAETQYF.